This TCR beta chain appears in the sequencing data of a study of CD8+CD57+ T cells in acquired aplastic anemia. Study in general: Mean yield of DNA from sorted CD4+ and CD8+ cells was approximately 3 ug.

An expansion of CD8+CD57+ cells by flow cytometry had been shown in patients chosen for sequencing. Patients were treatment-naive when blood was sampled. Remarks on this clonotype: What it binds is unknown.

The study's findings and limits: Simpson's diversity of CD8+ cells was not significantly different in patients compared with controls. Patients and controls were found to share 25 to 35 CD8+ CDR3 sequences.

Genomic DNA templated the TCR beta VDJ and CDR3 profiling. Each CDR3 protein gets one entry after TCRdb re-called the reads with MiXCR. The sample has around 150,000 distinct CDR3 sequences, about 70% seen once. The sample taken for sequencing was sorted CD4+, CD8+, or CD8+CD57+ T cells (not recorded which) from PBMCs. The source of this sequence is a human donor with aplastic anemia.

The CDR3 coding sequence is TGTGCCACCAGCAGAGGCAACGGGAGAGGATTCTTC. Translation: CATSRGNGRGFF. V gene TRBV15 combines with J gene TRBJ2-1, with a weak D call TRBD2 (6 bases). Germline CDR1 LNHNV, CDR2 YYDKDF (reference sequence). The CDR3 is 12 residues long. Trimming stripped 1 base from V and 16 bases from J, with 14 bases between.